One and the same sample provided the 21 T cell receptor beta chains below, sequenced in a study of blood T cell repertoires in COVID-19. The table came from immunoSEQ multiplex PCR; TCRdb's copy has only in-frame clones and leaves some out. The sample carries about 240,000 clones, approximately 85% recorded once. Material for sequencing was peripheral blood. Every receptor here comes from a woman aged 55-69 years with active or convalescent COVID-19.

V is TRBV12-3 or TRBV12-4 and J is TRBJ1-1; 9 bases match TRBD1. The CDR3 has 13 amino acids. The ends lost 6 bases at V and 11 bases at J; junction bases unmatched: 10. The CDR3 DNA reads TGTGCCAGCAGGGGGGACAGGGCAATGGGGGCTTTCTTT. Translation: CASRGDRAMGAFF.

CDR3 DNA sequence: TGTGCCAGCAGCCAGAGACAATCTAAACTGTTTTTT. Its translation is CASSQRQSKLFF. The chain employs TRBV7-8 and TRBJ1-4; D gene uncertain. Trimming shortened V by 5 bases and J by 11 bases, and 12 bases separated the two germline ends. The CDR3 totals 12 residues. Germline lookup yields CDR1 SGHVS and CDR2 FQNEAQ.

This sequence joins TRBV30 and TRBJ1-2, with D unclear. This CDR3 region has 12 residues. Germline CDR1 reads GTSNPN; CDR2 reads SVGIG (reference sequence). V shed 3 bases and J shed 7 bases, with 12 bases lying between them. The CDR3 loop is CAWSYRHAGYTF. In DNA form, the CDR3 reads TGTGCCTGGAGCTACCGACATGCTGGCTACACCTTC.

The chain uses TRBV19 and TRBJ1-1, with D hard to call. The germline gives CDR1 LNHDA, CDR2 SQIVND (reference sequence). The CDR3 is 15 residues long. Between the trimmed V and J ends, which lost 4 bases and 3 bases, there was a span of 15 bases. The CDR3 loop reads CASSTGGGRYTEAFF. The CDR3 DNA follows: TGTGCCAGTAGTACGGGAGGCGGTCGGTACACTGAAGCTTTCTTT.

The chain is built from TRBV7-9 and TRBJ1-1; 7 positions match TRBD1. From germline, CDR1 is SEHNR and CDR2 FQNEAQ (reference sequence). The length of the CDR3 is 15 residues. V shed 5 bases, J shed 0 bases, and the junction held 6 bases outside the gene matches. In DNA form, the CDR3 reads TGTGCCAGCAGCCATAGACAGGGAGTGAACACTGAAGCTTTCTTT. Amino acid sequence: CASSHRQGVNTEAFF.

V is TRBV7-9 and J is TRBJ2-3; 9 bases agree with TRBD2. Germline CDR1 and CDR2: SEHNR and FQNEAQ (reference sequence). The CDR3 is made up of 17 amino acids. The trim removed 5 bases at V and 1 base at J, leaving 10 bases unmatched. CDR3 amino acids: CASSLRVGGGGTDTQYF. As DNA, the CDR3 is TGTGCCAGCAGCCTCAGAGTCGGCGGGGGGGGCACAGATACGCAGTATTTT.

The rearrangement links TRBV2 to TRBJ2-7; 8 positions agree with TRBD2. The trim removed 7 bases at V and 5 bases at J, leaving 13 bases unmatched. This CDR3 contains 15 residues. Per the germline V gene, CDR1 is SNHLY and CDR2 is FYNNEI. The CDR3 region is CASTRGRGGQNEQYF. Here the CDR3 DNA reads TGTGCCAGCACCAGGGGCCGCGGGGGGCAAAACGAGCAGTACTTC.

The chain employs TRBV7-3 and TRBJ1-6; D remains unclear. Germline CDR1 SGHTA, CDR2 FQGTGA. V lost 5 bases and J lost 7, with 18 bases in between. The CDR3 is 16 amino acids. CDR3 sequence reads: CASSHPNKSQNSPLHF. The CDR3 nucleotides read TGTGCCAGCAGCCATCCGAACAAGTCCCAAAATTCACCCCTCCACTTT.

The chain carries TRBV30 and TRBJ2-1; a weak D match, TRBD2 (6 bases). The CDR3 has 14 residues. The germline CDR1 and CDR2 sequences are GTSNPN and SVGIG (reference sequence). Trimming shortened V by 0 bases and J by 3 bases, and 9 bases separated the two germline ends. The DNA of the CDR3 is TGTGCCTGGAGTGTGGCGGGGTTCTACAATGAGCAGTTCTTC. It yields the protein CAWSVAGFYNEQFF. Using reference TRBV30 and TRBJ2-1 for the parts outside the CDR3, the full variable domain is SQTIHQWPATLVQPVGSPLSLECTVEGTSNPNLYWYRQAAGRGLQLLFYSVGIGQISSEVPQNLSASRPQDRQFILSSKKLLLSDSGFYLCAWSVAGFYNEQFFGPGTRLTVL.

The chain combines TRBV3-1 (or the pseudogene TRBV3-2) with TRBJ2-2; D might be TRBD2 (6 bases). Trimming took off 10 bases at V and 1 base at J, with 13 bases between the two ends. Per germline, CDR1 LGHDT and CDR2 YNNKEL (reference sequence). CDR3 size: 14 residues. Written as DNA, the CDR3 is TGTGCCACCGAGGAGGGGAAGAACACCGGGGAGCTGTTTTTT. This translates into CATEEGKNTGELFF.

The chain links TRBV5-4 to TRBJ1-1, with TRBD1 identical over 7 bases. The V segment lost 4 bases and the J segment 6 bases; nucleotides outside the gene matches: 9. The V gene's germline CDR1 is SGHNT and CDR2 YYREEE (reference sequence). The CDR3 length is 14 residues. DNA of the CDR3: TGTGCCAGCAGCCCGCGACAGGGATCGGCTGAAGCTTTCTTT. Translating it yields CASSPRQGSAEAFF.

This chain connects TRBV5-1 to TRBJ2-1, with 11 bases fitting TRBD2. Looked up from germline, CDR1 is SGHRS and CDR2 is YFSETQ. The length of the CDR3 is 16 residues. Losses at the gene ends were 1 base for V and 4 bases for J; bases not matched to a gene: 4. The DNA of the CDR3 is TGCGCCAGCAGCTTGACTAGCGGGGGTCCTTACAATGAGCAGTTCTTC. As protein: CASSLTSGGPYNEQFF. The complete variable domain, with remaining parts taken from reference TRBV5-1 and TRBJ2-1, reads KAGVTQTPRYLIKTRGQQVTLSCSPISGHRSVSWYQQTPGQGLQFLFEYFSETQRNKGNFPGRFSGRQFSNSRSEMNVSTLELGDSALYLCASSLTSGGPYNEQFFGPGTRLTVL.

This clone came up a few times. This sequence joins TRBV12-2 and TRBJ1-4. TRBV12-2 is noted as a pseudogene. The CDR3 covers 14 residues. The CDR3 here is CASRSGDVYQKLFF. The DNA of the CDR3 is TGTGCAAGTCGCTCGGGGGACGTTTATCAAAAACTGTTTTTT.

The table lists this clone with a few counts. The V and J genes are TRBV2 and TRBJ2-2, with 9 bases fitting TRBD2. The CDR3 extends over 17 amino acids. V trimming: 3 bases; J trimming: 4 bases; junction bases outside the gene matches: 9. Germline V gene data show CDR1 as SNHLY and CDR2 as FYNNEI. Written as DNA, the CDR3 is TGTGCCAGCAGTGATTTGGCGGGGGGGCCGAGCACCGGGGAGCTGTTTTTT. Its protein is CASSDLAGGPSTGELFF.

CDR3 amino acids: CASKGDRVGSPLHF. DNA for the CDR3: TGTGCCAGCAAGGGGGACAGGGTAGGCTCACCCCTCCACTTT. The chain recombines TRBV2 with TRBJ1-6; TRBD1 matches 9 bases. The V segment lost 7 bases and the J segment 10 bases; nucleotides outside the gene matches: 8. CDR3 size: 14 residues. CDR1 is SNHLY, CDR2 FYNNEI, per germline.

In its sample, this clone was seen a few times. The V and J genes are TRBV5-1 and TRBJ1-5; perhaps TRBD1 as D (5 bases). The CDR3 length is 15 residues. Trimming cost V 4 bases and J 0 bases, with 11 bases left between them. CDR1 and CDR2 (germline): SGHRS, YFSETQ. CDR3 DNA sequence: TGCGCCAGCAGCATTGACAGTTTTAGCAATCAGCCCCAGCATTTT. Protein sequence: CASSIDSFSNQPQHF.

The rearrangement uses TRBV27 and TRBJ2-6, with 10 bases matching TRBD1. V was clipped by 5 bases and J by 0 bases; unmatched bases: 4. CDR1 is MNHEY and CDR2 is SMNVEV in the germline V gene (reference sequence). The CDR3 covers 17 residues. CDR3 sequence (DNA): TGTGCCAGCAGTGGGGGACAGGGGTACTCTGGGGCCAACGTCCTGACTTTC. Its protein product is CASSGGQGYSGANVLTF.

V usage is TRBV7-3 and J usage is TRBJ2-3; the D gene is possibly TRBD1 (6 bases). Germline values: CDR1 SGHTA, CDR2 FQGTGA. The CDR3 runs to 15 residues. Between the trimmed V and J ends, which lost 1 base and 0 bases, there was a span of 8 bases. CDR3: CASSLNRASTDTQYF. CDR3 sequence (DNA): TGTGCCAGCAGCTTAAACAGGGCTAGCACAGATACGCAGTATTTT.

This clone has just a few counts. CDR3 sequence reads: CASSLVAVRETQYF. The DNA for the CDR3 is TGTGCCAGCAGCTTAGTCGCGGTCCGAGAGACCCAGTACTTC. This chain links TRBV7-9 with TRBJ2-5; no reliable D call. CDR3 size: 14 residues. Germline loops: CDR1 SEHNR, CDR2 FQNEAQ (reference sequence). V lost 1 base to trimming and J lost 4 bases, with 10 bases between them.

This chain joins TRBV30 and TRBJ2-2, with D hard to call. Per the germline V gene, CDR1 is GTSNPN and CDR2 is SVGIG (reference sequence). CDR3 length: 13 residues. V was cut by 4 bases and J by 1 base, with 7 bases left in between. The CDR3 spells CAWNRWNTGELFF. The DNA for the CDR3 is TGTGCCTGGAATAGATGGAACACCGGGGAGCTGTTTTTT. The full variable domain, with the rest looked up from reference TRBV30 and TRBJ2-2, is SQTIHQWPATLVQPVGSPLSLECTVEGTSNPNLYWYRQAAGRGLQLLFYSVGIGQISSEVPQNLSASRPQDRQFILSSKKLLLSDSGFYLCAWNRWNTGELFFGEGSRLTVL.

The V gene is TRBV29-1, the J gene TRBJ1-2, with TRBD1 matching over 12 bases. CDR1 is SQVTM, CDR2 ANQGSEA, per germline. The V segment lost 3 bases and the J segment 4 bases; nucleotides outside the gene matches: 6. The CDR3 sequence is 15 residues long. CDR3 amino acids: CSVDPGQGAPYGYTF. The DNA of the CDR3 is TGCAGCGTTGACCCGGGACAGGGGGCTCCCTATGGCTACACCTTC.